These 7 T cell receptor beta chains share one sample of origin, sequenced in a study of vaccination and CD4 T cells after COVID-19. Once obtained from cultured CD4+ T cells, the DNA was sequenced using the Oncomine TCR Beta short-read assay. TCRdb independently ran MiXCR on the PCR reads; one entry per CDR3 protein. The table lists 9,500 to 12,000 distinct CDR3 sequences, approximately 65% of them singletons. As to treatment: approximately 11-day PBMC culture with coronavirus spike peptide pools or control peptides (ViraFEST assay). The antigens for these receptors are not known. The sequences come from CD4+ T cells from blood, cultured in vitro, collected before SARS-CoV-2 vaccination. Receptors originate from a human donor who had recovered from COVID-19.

CDR3 DNA: TGTGCCAGCAGCGATCACAGGGATAGTGGCTACACCTTC. It yields the protein CASSDHRDSGYTF. The chain carries TRBV7-9 and TRBJ1-2, with D perhaps matching TRBD1 (6 bases). CDR3 size: 13 residues. CDR1 is SEHNR, CDR2 FQNEAQ, per germline (reference sequence). The V end lost 5 bases, the J end lost 7 bases, and 14 bases lay between the germline ends. Combining the CDR3 with reference TRBV7-9 and TRBJ1-2 gives the whole variable domain DTGVSQNPRHKITKRGQNVTFRCDPISEHNRLYWYRQTLGQGPEFLTYFQNEAQLEKSRLLSDRFSAERPKGSFSTLEIQRTEQGDSAMYLCASSDHRDSGYTFGSGTRLTVV.

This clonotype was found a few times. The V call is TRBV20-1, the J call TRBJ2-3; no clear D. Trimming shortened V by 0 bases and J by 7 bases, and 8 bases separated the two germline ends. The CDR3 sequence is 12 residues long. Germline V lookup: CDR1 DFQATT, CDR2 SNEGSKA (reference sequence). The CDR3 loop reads CSARDLGNTQYF. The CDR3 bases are TGCAGTGCTAGAGATTTGGGGAATACGCAGTATTTT.

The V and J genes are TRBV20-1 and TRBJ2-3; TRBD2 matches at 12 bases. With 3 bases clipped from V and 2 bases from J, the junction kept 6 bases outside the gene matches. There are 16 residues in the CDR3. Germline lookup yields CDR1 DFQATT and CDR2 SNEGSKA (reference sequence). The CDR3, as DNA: TGCAGTGCTAGTCACCGACTAGCGGGAGACACAGATACGCAGTATTTT. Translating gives CSASHRLAGDTDTQYF.

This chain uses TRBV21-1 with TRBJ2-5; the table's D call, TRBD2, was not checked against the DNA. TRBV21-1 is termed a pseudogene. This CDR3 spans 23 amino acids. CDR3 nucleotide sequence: TGTGCCAGCAGCAAAGTCGGGATCACAGGGGCGTTAGCGGGAGGGCCGTATTTGGAGACCCAGTACTTC. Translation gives CASSKVGITGALAGGPYLETQYF.

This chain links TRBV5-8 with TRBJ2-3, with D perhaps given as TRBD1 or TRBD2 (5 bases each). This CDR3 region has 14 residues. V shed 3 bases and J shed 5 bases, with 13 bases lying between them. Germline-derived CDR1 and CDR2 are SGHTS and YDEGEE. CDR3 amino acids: CASSWDRGGDTQYF. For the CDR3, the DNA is TGTGCCAGCAGCTGGGACCGAGGTGGAGATACGCAGTATTTT.

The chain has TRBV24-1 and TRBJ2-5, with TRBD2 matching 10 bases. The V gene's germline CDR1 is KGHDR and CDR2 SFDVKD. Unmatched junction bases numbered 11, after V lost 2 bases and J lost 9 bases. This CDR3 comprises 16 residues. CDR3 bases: TGTGCCACCAGTGATTCCGGCCCTAGCGGGGGCCTGGCCCAGTACTTC. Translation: CATSDSGPSGGLAQYF.

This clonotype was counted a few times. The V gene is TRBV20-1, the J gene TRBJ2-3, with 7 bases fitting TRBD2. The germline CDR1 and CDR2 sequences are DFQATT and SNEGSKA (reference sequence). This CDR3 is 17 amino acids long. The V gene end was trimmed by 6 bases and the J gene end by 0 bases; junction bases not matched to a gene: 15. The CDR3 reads CSAGAAGTRESTDTQYF. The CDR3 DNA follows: TGCAGTGCCGGCGCAGCGGGAACGAGGGAGAGCACAGATACGCAGTATTTT.